This is a list of T cell receptor beta chains from one sample in a study of blood T cell repertoires in COVID-19. TCRdb keeps only in-frame clones here, not all; method: immunoSEQ multiplex PCR. The repertoire holds under 300,000 clones, with 84% as singletons. Material: peripheral blood. The receptor source for this set is a woman aged 35 to 49 who had recovered from COVID-19. CDR3s include the opening cysteine and the closing phenylalanine or tryptophan. The D gene is left open where the match is weak. Clone size is stated in some rows and not others, as once, few, many or a class when expanded.

d_call j_call v_call clone_size cdr3_aa cdr3_nt
TRBD1 TRBJ1-2 TRBV7-2 - CASRGTGGHGYTF TGTGCCAGCAGAGGGACAGGGGGCCATGGCTACACCTTC
TRBD2 TRBJ2-3 TRBV6-6 once CASSRRLAGGQDTDTQYF TGTGCCAGCAGTCGCAGACTAGCGGGGGGCCAAGACACAGATACGCAGTATTTT
- TRBJ2-1 TRBV12-3/TRBV12-4 once CANSLSGNEQFF TGTGCCAACTCCCTTAGCGGCAATGAGCAGTTCTTC
- TRBJ2-1 TRBV27 - CASIRAGAGRNEQFF TGTGCCAGCATCAGGGCTGGGGCAGGGAGGAATGAGCAGTTCTTC
TRBD1 TRBJ1-2 TRBV7-9 - CASSAGQNYGYTF TGTGCCAGCAGCGCGGGACAGAACTATGGCTACACCTTC
TRBD1 TRBJ1-5 TRBV27 - CASSSTGYNQPQHF TGTGCCAGCAGTTCGACAGGGTACAATCAGCCCCAGCATTTT
- TRBJ2-2 TRBV6-5 many CASSSGAGELFF TGTGCCAGCAGTTCGGGAGCGGGGGAGCTGTTTTTT
TRBD2 TRBJ2-2 TRBV11-2 - CASSLGGGNTGELFF TGTGCCAGCAGCTTAGGCGGGGGGAACACCGGGGAGCTGTTTTTT
TRBD1 TRBJ1-5 TRBV28 - CASSLPGQGAVSNQPQHF TGTGCCAGCAGTTTACCAGGACAGGGGGCGGTTAGCAATCAGCCCCAGCATTTT
- TRBJ1-5 TRBV5-5 - CASSPDSYSNQPQHF TGTGCCAGCAGCCCTGACAGTTATAGCAATCAGCCCCAGCATTTT
- TRBJ2-3 TRBV11-3 - CASSFGRGVVDTQYF TGTGCCAGCAGCTTCGGCAGGGGTGTAGTAGATACGCAGTATTTT
- TRBJ1-1 TRBV7-9 - CASSVQGPNTEAFF TGTGCCAGCAGCGTACAGGGCCCGAACACTGAAGCTTTCTTT
TRBD1 TRBJ2-7 TRBV3-1/TRBV3-2 - CASSDRDRGWHEQYF TGTGCCAGCAGCGACCGGGACAGGGGGTGGCACGAGCAGTACTTC
TRBD1 TRBJ2-1 TRBV5-4 - CASRSTGASEQFF TGTGCCAGCAGGTCGACAGGGGCCAGTGAGCAGTTCTTC
TRBD1 TRBJ2-2 TRBV5-1 - CASSDGTGGMTGELFF TGCGCCAGCAGCGACGGGACAGGGGGCATGACCGGGGAGCTGTTTTTT
- TRBJ2-7 TRBV19 - CASSIVTGNGEQYF TGTGCCAGTAGTATTGTAACAGGGAACGGCGAGCAGTACTTC
TRBD1 TRBJ2-5 TRBV11-3 few CASSLGQGGTQETQYF TGTGCCAGCAGCTTGGGACAGGGCGGAACCCAAGAGACCCAGTACTTC
TRBD1 TRBJ1-5 TRBV10-2 - CASRRDRVEPQHF TGCGCCAGCAGGCGGGACAGGGTTGAGCCCCAGCATTTT
- TRBJ1-3 TRBV30 - CAWKRGQSGNTIYF TGTGCCTGGAAACGGGGACAAAGTGGAAACACCATATATTTT
TRBD1 TRBJ1-4 TRBV24-1 - CATSDSRDRGQANEKLFF TGTGCCACCAGTGATAGCCGGGACAGGGGGCAGGCTAATGAAAAACTGTTTTTT
TRBD1 TRBJ2-2 TRBV6-4 - CASSAQGGSNTGELFF TGTGCCAGCAGCGCACAGGGGGGTTCGAACACCGGGGAGCTGTTTTTT
TRBD1 TRBJ1-5 TRBV3-1/TRBV3-2 - CASSLGQGGYNQPQHF TGTGCCAGCAGCCTCGGACAGGGGGGGTACAATCAGCCCCAGCATTTT
TRBD1 TRBJ1-1 TRBV5-1 - CASSSPDRGDTEAFF TGCGCCAGCAGCTCCCCGGACAGGGGGGATACTGAAGCTTTCTTT
TRBD1 TRBJ2-2 TRBV9 - CASSVRRGLDTGELFF TGTGCCAGCAGCGTACGCAGGGGGCTGGACACCGGGGAGCTGTTTTTT
- TRBJ2-5 TRBV12-3/TRBV12-4 - CATGGGQETQYF TGTGCGACCGGGGGTGGCCAAGAGACCCAGTACTTC
- TRBJ1-4 TRBV29-1 - CSVFGGNNEKLFF TGCAGCGTATTTGGGGGGAATAATGAAAAACTGTTTTTT
TRBD2 TRBJ2-7 TRBV27 - CATKSGGNDEQYF TGTGCCACCAAATCGGGGGGGAATGACGAGCAGTACTTC
- TRBJ1-1 TRBV6-5 - CASAGVKVNTEAFF TGTGCCAGCGCAGGGGTAAAGGTGAACACTGAAGCTTTCTTT
- TRBJ1-5 TRBV9 - CASSPSPPEPQHF TGTGCCAGCAGCCCCTCCCCGCCGGAGCCCCAGCATTTT
TRBD1 TRBJ1-4 TRBV6-5 - CASSQQGAPKEKLFF TGTGCCAGCAGCCAACAGGGGGCTCCTAAGGAAAAACTGTTTTTT
- TRBJ2-7 TRBV27 - CASRWVGGEQYF TGTGCCAGCCGGTGGGTCGGGGGCGAGCAGTACTTC
TRBD1 TRBJ1-1 TRBV9 - CASSVNRDRGLYTEAFF TGTGCCAGCAGCGTTAACCGGGACAGGGGGTTATACACTGAAGCTTTCTTT
- TRBJ1-2 TRBV5-1 - CASSLAYDTNYGYTF TGCGCCAGCAGCTTGGCCTATGACACCAACTATGGCTACACCTTC
- TRBJ2-2 TRBV7-9 few CASSRLGDLLFF TGTGCCAGCAGCCGGCTCGGGGATCTGCTGTTTTTT
TRBD1 TRBJ2-7 TRBV19 - CASSIGVQGASYEQYF TGTGCCAGTAGTATCGGGGTGCAGGGGGCCTCCTACGAGCAGTACTTC
TRBD1 TRBJ2-1 TRBV6-5 - CASSQTGGKNEQFF TGTGCCAGCAGTCAGACAGGGGGAAAAAATGAGCAGTTCTTC
TRBD1 TRBJ1-2 TRBV3-1/TRBV3-2 - CASSLLGDSNYGYTF TGTGCCAGCAGCCTCCTGGGGGACAGCAACTATGGCTACACCTTC
- TRBJ1-5 TRBV6-1 - CASSEPTTRSNQPQHF TGTGCCAGCAGTGAACCGACGACAAGAAGCAATCAGCCCCAGCATTTT
- TRBJ1-4 TRBV2 - CASSGRQGSYEKLFF TGTGCCAGCAGTGGAAGGCAGGGAAGTTATGAAAAACTGTTTTTT